Listed below are T cell receptor beta chains from one sample, sequenced in a study of vaccination effects on CD4 cells after COVID-19. No antigen is known for these receptors. Sequencing used immunoSEQ multiplex PCR; TCRdb keeps in-frame clones, though not all of them. The profile shows 25,000 or so clones, approximately 70% of them singletons. Sequencing used CD4+ T cells from PBMCs cultured with SARS-CoV-2 spike peptides, obtained before COVID-19 vaccination. Receptors were obtained from a human donor who received a COVID-19 vaccine. The CDR3 runs from the conserved cysteine through the conserved F or W. Only part of the rows carry a size: once, few, many, or a class if the clone is expanded.

V gene,clone size,J gene,CDR3 length,CDR3 protein
TRBV29-1,-,TRBJ1-2,13,CSVGGGQGYGYTF
TRBV18,-,TRBJ1-1,13,CASSVGENTEAFF
TRBV6-5,-,TRBJ2-7,14,CASSRTSGSYEQYF
TRBV7-6,-,TRBJ2-5,16,CASSHAGTPYQETQYF
TRBV5-1,-,TRBJ1-1,16,CASSLLIIGENTEAFF
TRBV3-1/TRBV3-2,-,TRBJ2-2,14,CASIGSGISGELFF
TRBV5-1,-,TRBJ2-3,16,CASSPYSGGGTDTQYF
TRBV18,-,TRBJ1-2,16,CASSPFRVSANYGYTF
TRBV3-1/TRBV3-2,-,TRBJ1-3,13,CASSQGPGTDIYF
TRBV5-4,-,TRBJ1-5,16,CASRTPGRVGNQPQHF
TRBV4-1,-,TRBJ2-2,15,CASSVWPGGAGELFF
TRBV6-5,-,TRBJ2-2,14,CASRASGDTGELFF
TRBV29-1,-,TRBJ2-5,14,CSGQIPGQGETQYF
TRBV11-3,once,TRBJ2-2,14,CASSTAGYAGELFF
TRBV6-1,-,TRBJ1-2,16,CASSEAPIGGTGGYTF
TRBV7-9,-,TRBJ1-1,12,CASSLSGKAAFF
TRBV25-1,-,TRBJ2-1,16,CASTARDGVAYNEQFF
TRBV7-6,-,TRBJ2-3,18,CASSLGTSGGVSTDTQYF
TRBV6-5,-,TRBJ2-7,15,CASRTSGGAFYEQYF
TRBV19,-,TRBJ2-3,15,CASRLGQGHTDTQYF
TRBV29-1,-,TRBJ1-6,12,CSTKDGNSPLHF
TRBV5-5,-,TRBJ2-2,14,CASSSQGSTGELFF
TRBV12-3/TRBV12-4,-,TRBJ1-1,13,CASSLEGPTEAFF
TRBV4-1,-,TRBJ1-1,15,CASSPGAPETSMAFF